Below, 18 T cell receptor beta chains from the same sample are listed, as sequenced in a study of PD-L1 blockade in urothelial cancer. TCRdb's copy holds only in-frame clones and misses some; the assay was immunoSEQ multiplex PCR. The data show 70,000 to 85,000 clones, roughly 84% seen once. The sequencing here drew on PBMCs, taken around atezolizumab (anti-PD-L1) treatment. These receptors were obtained from a man in his 70s with urothelial cancer.

The chain uses TRBV12-5 and TRBJ2-7; 13 nucleotides line up with TRBD2. Looked up from germline, CDR1 is LGHNT and CDR2 is FRNRAP. This CDR3 is 15 amino acids long. V was clipped by 5 bases and J by 5 bases; unmatched bases: 6. The CDR3 nucleotides are TGTGCTAGTGGTCCGCGACTAGCGGGAGGCCACGAGCAGTACTTC. Translating it yields CASGPRLAGGHEQYF.

The chain couples TRBV7-2 to TRBJ2-3; tentative D call: TRBD2 (6 bases). The V end lost 7 bases, the J end lost 4 bases, and 12 bases lay between the germline ends. The CDR3 runs to 13 residues. From germline, CDR1 is SGHTA and CDR2 FQGNSA. CDR3: CASTPGVADTQYF. The CDR3, as DNA: TGTGCCAGCACCCCGGGGGTCGCAGATACGCAGTATTTT.

The genes are TRBV19 and TRBJ1-5, with a weak D call TRBD1 (6 bases). The CDR3 covers 12 residues. Trimming took 4 bases from V and 16 from J, leaving 17 bases between them. Germline CDR1 reads LNHDA; CDR2 reads SQIVND (reference sequence). The CDR3 DNA reads TGTGCCAGTAGTAACTACCCTGGGACACTCCATTTT. Translating it yields CASSNYPGTLHF. The whole variable domain, remainder taken from reference TRBV19 and TRBJ1-5, is DGGITQSPKYLFRKEGQNVTLSCEQNLNHDAMYWYRQDPGQGLRLIYYSQIVNDFQKGDIAEGYSVSREKKESFPLTVTSAQKNPTAFYLCASSNYPGTLHFGDGTRLSIL.

The V gene is TRBV9, the J gene TRBJ2-2; D might be TRBD2 (7 bases). V was cut by 4 bases and J by 6 bases, with 19 bases left in between. This CDR3 comprises 16 residues. Per the germline V gene, CDR1 is SGDLS and CDR2 is YYNGEE. CDR3 DNA sequence: TGTGCCAGCAGCCTCCAATGGGGGGGGCTGGCCGGGGAGCTGTTTTTT. It encodes CASSLQWGGLAGELFF.

The CDR3 DNA is TGTGCCAGCAGCATTACTAGCGGGAACACAGATACGCAGTATTTT. It yields the protein CASSITSGNTDTQYF. This chain uses TRBV7-9 with TRBJ2-3; 10 nucleotides agree with TRBD2. This CDR3 contains 15 residues. Germline CDR1 SEHNR, CDR2 FQNEAQ (reference sequence). The junction had 4 bases not matched to a gene; V was cut back by 5 bases and J by 2 bases. Using reference TRBV7-9 and TRBJ2-3 for the parts outside the CDR3, the full variable domain is DTGVSQNPRHKITKRGQNVTFRCDPISEHNRLYWYRQTLGQGPEFLTYFQNEAQLEKSRLLSDRFSAERPKGSFSTLEIQRTEQGDSAMYLCASSITSGNTDTQYFGPGTRLTVL.

The chain carries TRBV18 and TRBJ1-1; no clear D. This CDR3 comprises 14 residues. V gave up 3 bases and J gave up 1 base, with 9 bases separating them. Germline CDR1 KGHSH, CDR2 LQKENI. CDR3 DNA: TGTGCCAGCTCACCTGGCAGACAGAACACTGAAGCTTTCTTT. Protein product: CASSPGRQNTEAFF.

In this sample, this clone turned up a few times. DNA of the CDR3: TGTGCCAGCATTTCTACAGGGACCTACGAGCAGTACTTC. It translates to CASISTGTYEQYF. The gene calls are TRBV28 and TRBJ2-7, with D tentatively TRBD1 (6 bases). The CDR3 covers 13 residues. Per the germline V gene, CDR1 is MDHEN and CDR2 is SYDVKM. Trimming took 7 bases from V and 2 from J, leaving 12 bases between them.

The chain is built from TRBV7-6 and TRBJ2-1; TRBD2 aligns across 9 bases. V shed 4 bases, J shed 7 bases, and the junction held 11 bases outside the gene matches. CDR1 is SGHVS, CDR2 FNYEAQ, per germline. The CDR3 extends over 16 amino acids. The CDR3 region is CASSSQIAGAGNEQFF. In DNA form, the CDR3 reads TGTGCCAGCAGCTCCCAAATAGCGGGAGCGGGAAATGAGCAGTTCTTC.

The chain's CDR3 is CASSLGVDYTF. Here the CDR3 DNA reads TGTGCCAGCAGCTTAGGAGTCGACTACACCTTC. This chain links TRBV11-2 with TRBJ1-2; D uncertain. Trimming took 1 base from V and 10 from J, leaving 7 bases between them. This CDR3 has 11 residues. Germline CDR1 SGHAT, CDR2 FQNNGV.

The chain joins TRBV29-1 to TRBJ2-1; tentatively, D is TRBD2 (6 bases). In germline, CDR1 is SQVTM, CDR2 ANQGSEA. The CDR3 sequence is 16 residues long. Between the trimmed V and J ends, which lost 0 bases and 3 bases, there was a span of 15 bases. CDR3 residues: CSVEDLTGAGYNEQFF. The DNA for the CDR3 is TGCAGCGTTGAAGATCTGACGGGAGCTGGCTACAATGAGCAGTTCTTC.

This clone was recorded a few times. The chain links TRBV6-5 to TRBJ2-1, with D perhaps matching TRBD2 (6 bases). The CDR3 extends over 13 amino acids. The germline V and J ends were trimmed by 6 bases and 6 bases, with 12 bases remaining between them. Germline loops: CDR1 MNHEY, CDR2 SVGAGI. The CDR3, as DNA: TGTGCCAGCAGGGCTGGGGGAGGCAATGAGCAGTTCTTC. This translates into CASRAGGGNEQFF.

This clone was seen only a few times. V is TRBV6-5 and J is TRBJ2-1; TRBD1 might be the D (5 bases). CDR3 size: 11 residues. Germline values: CDR1 MNHEY, CDR2 SVGAGI. Trimming pared 2 bases from V and 11 bases from J, leaving 7 bases between. CDR3 residues: CASSYLDKQFF. CDR3 nucleotides: TGTGCCAGCAGTTACCTGGACAAGCAGTTCTTC.

V is TRBV7-9 and J is TRBJ2-2; 10 bases fit TRBD2. V was pared by 3 bases and J by 5 bases, with 3 bases of the junction left unmatched. The CDR3 sequence is 15 residues long. Germline V CDR1 and CDR2: SEHNR, FQNEAQ (reference sequence). The CDR3 DNA follows: TGTGCCAGCAGCTTGAGAGCGGGAGGGACCGGGGAGCTGTTTTTT. Amino acids: CASSLRAGGTGELFF.

The chain links TRBV5-6 to TRBJ2-1; perhaps TRBD1 as D (5 bases). Germline loops: CDR1 SGHDT, CDR2 YYEEEE. The CDR3 has 15 amino acids. The V gene lost 4 bases and the J gene lost 10 bases, with 21 bases spanning the gap. This chain's CDR3 is CASSRPIVAQGEQFF. The CDR3 nucleotides read TGTGCCAGCAGCCGACCCATAGTAGCTCAGGGAGAGCAGTTCTTC.

V and J are TRBV10-3 and TRBJ2-7; maybe TRBD2 (5 bases). V lost 6 bases and J 2 bases, leaving 26 bases between the germline ends. CDR3 length: 18 residues. In germline, CDR1 is ENHRY, CDR2 SYGVKD. CDR3 sequence: CAISPTPTRGKLTYEQYF. CDR3 nucleotide sequence: TGTGCCATCAGCCCCACCCCGACCCGGGGAAAGCTTACCTACGAGCAGTACTTC.

The chain has TRBV2 and TRBJ1-5; the match to TRBD1 covers 10 bases. The length of the CDR3 is 22 residues. The germline V gene has CDR1 SNHLY and CDR2 FYNNEI. Trimming took 4 bases from V and 5 from J; bases not matched to a gene: 26. CDR3 DNA sequence: TGTGCCAGCAGTGCTTCCCCACCGGGACAGGGGAGTCCCGGGGGAGTTCATCAGCCCCAGCATTTT. Amino acid sequence: CASSASPPGQGSPGGVHQPQHF.

The chain joins TRBV5-1 to TRBJ2-3; 9 positions match TRBD2. This CDR3 is 17 amino acids long. J gave up 3 bases and V 0 bases, and 8 bases lay outside the gene matches. The V gene's germline CDR1 is SGHRS and CDR2 YFSETQ. The CDR3 region is CASSLGAGGRITDTQYF. CDR3 bases: TGCGCCAGCAGCTTGGGTGCGGGAGGGAGAATTACAGATACGCAGTATTTT.

The V gene is TRBV19, the J gene TRBJ2-7; D might be TRBD1 (6 bases). Per germline, CDR1 LNHDA and CDR2 SQIVND (reference sequence). The CDR3 runs 13 residues. Between the trimmed V and J ends, which lost 5 bases and 1 base, there was a span of 9 bases. CDR3 loop: CASSPDRSYEQYF. CDR3 coding DNA: TGTGCCAGTAGTCCTGACAGGTCCTACGAGCAGTACTTC. The variable domain in full, completed from reference TRBV19 and TRBJ2-7, reads DGGITQSPKYLFRKEGQNVTLSCEQNLNHDAMYWYRQDPGQGLRLIYYSQIVNDFQKGDIAEGYSVSREKKESFPLTVTSAQKNPTAFYLCASSPDRSYEQYFGPGTRLTVT.